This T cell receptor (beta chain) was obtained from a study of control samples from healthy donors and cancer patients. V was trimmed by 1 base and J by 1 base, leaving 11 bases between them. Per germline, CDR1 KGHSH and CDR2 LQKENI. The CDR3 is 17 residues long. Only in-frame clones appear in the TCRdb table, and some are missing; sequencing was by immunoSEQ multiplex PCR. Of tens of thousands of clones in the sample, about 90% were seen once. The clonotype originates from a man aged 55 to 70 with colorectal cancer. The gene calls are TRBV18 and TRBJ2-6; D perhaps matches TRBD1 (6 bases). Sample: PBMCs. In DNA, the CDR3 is TGTGCCAGCTCACCACAACCGACAGGATCTGGGGCCAACGTCCTGACTTTC. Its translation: CASSPQPTGSGANVLTF.